The 14 T cell receptor beta chains below were found in one sample sequenced in a study of shared clonotypes between healthy human individuals (TCRdb year 2020). Receptor libraries were prepared by the immunoSEQ multiplex PCR assay. Drawn from immuneACCESS, this table holds only the in-frame rearrangements with V and J called that TCRdb kept. Clones are partly lost; checked studies trace under half to an unresolved V gene and leave the rest unexplained. Across this sample there are fewer than 3 million clones, with around 92% seen only once. The ten largest clones take up around 0.4% of the sample. The specimen sequenced was naive CD4+ T cells from PBMCs. The sample's cell subset or site label is to be understood as: CD45RA+ positively selected. These receptors were obtained from a man aged 18 to 30 in good health. Some clones in this sample may be carry-over from other donors' samples.

This chain links TRBV5-1 with TRBJ2-7, with TRBD1 identical over 10 bases. The germline V gene encodes CDR1 SGHRS and CDR2 YFSETQ. The length of the CDR3 is 14 residues. V dropped 4 bases and J dropped 4; count of bases not matched to a gene: 5. The CDR3 sequence: CASSVTGGAYEQYF. The CDR3 DNA sequence: TGCGCCAGCAGCGTGACAGGGGGCGCATACGAGCAGTACTTC.

The chain links TRBV19 to TRBJ1-2; 9 bases agree with TRBD1. The ends lost 5 bases at V and 2 bases at J; junction bases unmatched: 6. The CDR3 is made up of 15 amino acids. Germline CDR1 reads LNHDA; CDR2 reads SQIVND (reference sequence). In nucleotides, the CDR3 is TGTGCCAGTAGTTATGCCGGGACAGGGAACTATGGCTACACCTTC. Protein sequence: CASSYAGTGNYGYTF.

Of note for this clone: At the DNA level, this CDR3 is encoded by other sequences in the same sample as well. V is TRBV5-1 and J is TRBJ2-5, with D maybe TRBD2 (5 bases). Looked up from germline, CDR1 is SGHRS and CDR2 is YFSETQ. The CDR3 covers 14 residues. Deletions cut 2 bases from V and 5 bases from J, with 13 bases between. In nucleotides, the CDR3 is TGCGCCAGCAGCTTAGAGGGCCCGGGGGAGACCCAGTACTTC. Its translation is CASSLEGPGETQYF.

The chain carries TRBV2 and TRBJ2-1, with 7 positions matching TRBD2. The CDR3 contains 14 residues. Germline CDR1 is SNHLY and CDR2 is FYNNEI. Trimming cost V 8 bases and J 6 bases; bases outside gene matches: 10. CDR3 DNA: TGTGCCAGCGCCCTCAGCGGGACCCTCAATGAGCAGTTCTTC. This sequence encodes CASALSGTLNEQFF. Full variable domain (outside the CDR3, taken from reference TRBV2 and TRBJ2-1): EPEVTQTPSHQVTQMGQEVILRCVPISNHLYFYWYRQILGQKVEFLVSFYNNEISEKSEIFDDQFSVERPDGSNFTLKIRSTKLEDSAMYFCASALSGTLNEQFFGPGTRLTVL.

This chain uses TRBV4-2 with TRBJ1-5; D not resolved. The CDR3 consists of 16 residues. The germline V gene has CDR1 LGHNA and CDR2 YNFKEQ. The V end was cut by 4 bases, the J end by 2 bases, with 15 bases between. CDR3 sequence: CASSLISGRRNQPQHF. Here the CDR3 DNA reads TGTGCCAGCAGCCTTATCAGTGGGAGACGCAATCAGCCCCAGCATTTT.

The DNA of the CDR3 is TGTGCCAGCAGCTTTGGTGGATCCACCGTAGCGGTTCCCATAGGCGGTGAGCAGTTCTTC. Translating it yields CASSFGGSTVAVPIGGEQFF. V is TRBV28 and J is TRBJ2-1; D is possibly TRBD2 (6 bases). There are 20 residues in the CDR3. V shed 6 bases and J shed 9 bases, with 36 bases lying between them. Germline CDR1 reads MDHEN; CDR2 reads SYDVKM.

The genes are TRBV21-1 and TRBJ2-2; the D segment call TRBD1 is taken from the table without a DNA check. TRBV21-1 is classified as a pseudogene. This CDR3 has 15 residues. The CDR3 here is CASDLRQGNTGELFF. In DNA, the CDR3 is TGTGCCAGCGACCTGAGGCAGGGGAACACCGGGGAGCTGTTTTTT.

In this sample, this clone turned up a few times. The chain links TRBV7-6 to TRBJ2-7; D could derive from TRBD1 or TRBD2 (6 bases each). There are 15 residues in the CDR3. Germline values: CDR1 SGHVS, CDR2 FNYEAQ. V was cut by 0 bases and J by 4 bases, with 13 bases left in between. This chain's CDR3 is CASSLAGGGKYEQYF. The CDR3 DNA reads as TGTGCCAGCAGCTTAGCGGGGGGCGGGAAGTACGAGCAGTACTTC.

This chain links TRBV9 with TRBJ2-3; no firm D call. This CDR3 is built from 13 residues. Germline V lookup: CDR1 SGDLS, CDR2 YYNGEE. With 0 bases removed from V and 5 bases from J, the gap between germline ends came to 7 bases. CDR3 nucleotides: TGTGCCAGCAGCGTAGCCCCCGTAGATACGCAGTATTTT. Amino acid sequence: CASSVAPVDTQYF. The variable domain in full, completed from reference TRBV9 and TRBJ2-3, reads DSGVTQTPKHLITATGQRVTLRCSPRSGDLSVYWYQQSLDQGLQFLIQYYNGEERAKGNILERFSAQQFPDLHSELNLSSLELGDSALYFCASSVAPVDTQYFGPGTRLTVL.

On this clone itself: The sample carries other DNA sequences with the same CDR3. The chain has TRBV4-3 and TRBJ2-1, with 7 bases identical to TRBD1. The V segment lost 1 base and the J segment 2 bases; nucleotides outside the gene matches: 2. The germline V gene encodes CDR1 LGHNA and CDR2 YSLEER. The CDR3 has 15 residues. The CDR3 nucleotides are TGCGCCAGCAGCCAAGGGACAGGTACCTACAATGAGCAGTTCTTC. Translation gives CASSQGTGTYNEQFF.

This chain links TRBV5-4 with TRBJ2-7, with 9 bases matching TRBD1. The V gene's germline CDR1 is SGHNT and CDR2 YYREEE (reference sequence). V gave up 2 bases and J gave up 6 bases; unmatched junction bases: 6. The CDR3 has 14 amino acids. The CDR3 loop reads CASSLEQGAREQYF. The CDR3 coding sequence is TGTGCCAGCAGCTTAGAACAGGGGGCGCGCGAGCAGTACTTC.

The chain recombines TRBV28 with TRBJ2-3; 7 bases map to TRBD2. The junction had 2 bases not matched to a gene; V was cut back by 8 bases and J by 0 bases. CDR1 is MDHEN, CDR2 SYDVKM, per germline. The CDR3 runs to 13 residues. As DNA, the CDR3 is TGTGCCAGCCCAGCGGGAAGCACAGATACGCAGTATTTT. Residues: CASPAGSTDTQYF.

The chain has TRBV13 and TRBJ2-1; D is undetermined. V gave up 4 bases and J gave up 10 bases, with 14 bases separating them. This CDR3 spans 13 amino acids. From germline, CDR1 is PRHDT and CDR2 FYEKMQ (reference sequence). The CDR3 bases are TGTGCCAGCAGCTGGCCAACTTCCGCAGAGCAGTTCTTC. As protein: CASSWPTSAEQFF.

The count of this clone is one. V and J are TRBV19 and TRBJ2-2, with a tentative D call TRBD2 (6 bases). Trimming cost V 4 bases and J 4 bases, with 16 bases left between them. The CDR3 contains 16 residues. The V gene's germline CDR1 is LNHDA and CDR2 SQIVND (reference sequence). This chain's CDR3 is CASSSFGGRGTGELFF. The CDR3 coding sequence is TGTGCCAGTAGTAGCTTCGGGGGTCGCGGCACCGGGGAGCTGTTTTTT.